These T cell receptor beta chains were read from a single sample in a study of Graves' ophthalmopathy and Graves' hyperthyroidism. Each CDR3 protein is one row after TCRdb ran MiXCR on the multiplex PCR reads. The sample lists over a million distinct CDR3 sequences, approximately 35% occurring once. The sample comprised peripheral blood or thyroid tissue (not recorded which). The receptors originated from an adult man with Graves' hyperthyroidism. Each CDR3 is given without its conserved first and last residue.

j_call,v_call,cdr3_aa
TRBJ2-7,TRBV7-9,ASSTIEATDWYEQY
TRBJ1-2,TRBV10-3,ASSEWRGSPNYGYT
TRBJ2-7,TRBV10-2,ARSSGLLDEQY
TRBJ2-5,TRBV29-1,ACQRGFRETQY
TRBJ1-5,TRBV2,ASKGVGQPQH
TRBJ2-3,TRBV2,ASSFVVADTDTQY
TRBJ1-2,TRBV29-1,SVRTLLGYT
TRBJ1-1,TRBV6-2/TRBV6-3,ASSYLRGRVDTEAF
TRBJ1-1,TRBV18,ASSRGQGGNTEAF
TRBJ2-2,TRBV4-3,ASSPAGNREITGELF
TRBJ1-5,TRBV9,ASSVEATGRPH
TRBJ2-2,TRBV7-9,ASGGRGEGELF
TRBJ2-7,TRBV20-1,SASRADRDEQY
TRBJ2-7,TRBV4-1,ASSQGANSGYEQY
TRBJ1-1,TRBV6-5,ANKRGTEAF
TRBJ1-4,TRBV19,ASSIIRDRDEKLF
TRBJ2-7,TRBV19,ASSIGGQGKYEQY
TRBJ1-1,TRBV6-5,ASSFGVKGAEAF
-,TRBV6-5,ASSEWVTNEQF
TRBJ1-2,TRBV12-3/TRBV12-4,ASSPQDWTAHYGYT
TRBJ1-5,TRBV9,ASSVAWGYNQPQH
TRBJ2-7,TRBV10-3,AIGGGNYEQY
TRBJ2-7,TRBV4-3,ASSHLPGQGVYEQY
TRBJ2-3,TRBV9,ASSLDNYTQY
TRBJ1-3,TRBV6-5,ASSYSGADGNTIY
TRBJ2-7,TRBV7-2,ASSLVPRNYEQY
TRBJ1-1,TRBV29-1,SVHPHPKGADTEAF
TRBJ2-2,TRBV2,ASSGQVVIVEAGELF
TRBJ2-7,TRBV7-2,ASSLDPGYEQY
TRBJ2-7,TRBV5-6,ASHLESVSVGQY
TRBJ2-2,TRBV7-2,ASSLRLLGPGELF
TRBJ2-7,TRBV19,TSSITGGAYEQY
TRBJ1-5,TRBV5-1,ASSLGGEGNQPQH
TRBJ2-7,TRBV25-1,ASSEGQGSYEQY
TRBJ1-6,TRBV4-3,ASSQDRFRSPLH
TRBJ2-5,TRBV5-4,ASSRGNEETQY
TRBJ2-7,TRBV6-6,ASRLGRISYEQY
TRBJ1-6,TRBV2,ASSEENREYNSPLH
TRBJ2-7,TRBV11-2,ASSSPGLAGVLTEQY